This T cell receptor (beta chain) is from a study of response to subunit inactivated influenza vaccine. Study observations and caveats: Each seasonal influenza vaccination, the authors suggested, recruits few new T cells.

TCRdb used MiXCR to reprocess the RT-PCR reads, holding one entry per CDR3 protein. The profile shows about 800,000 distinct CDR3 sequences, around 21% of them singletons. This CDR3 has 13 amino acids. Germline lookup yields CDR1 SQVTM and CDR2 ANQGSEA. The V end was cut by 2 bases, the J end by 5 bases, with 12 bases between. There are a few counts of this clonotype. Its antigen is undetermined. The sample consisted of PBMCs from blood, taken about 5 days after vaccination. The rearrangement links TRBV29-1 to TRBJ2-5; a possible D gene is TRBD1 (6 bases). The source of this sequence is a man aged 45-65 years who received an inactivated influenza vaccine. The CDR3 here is CSVERGQRETQYF. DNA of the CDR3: TGCAGCGTTGAAAGAGGACAGCGCGAGACCCAGTACTTC.